This TCR beta chain came from a study of shared clonotypes between healthy human individuals. Negatively enriched CD4+ T cells were divided by CD45RA into naive and memory. Assay used: immunoSEQ multiplex PCR; TCRdb lists only in-frame clones, some missing. The table has about 2.4 million clones, roughly 93% seen once. Germline lookup yields CDR1 SGHRS and CDR2 YFSETQ. CDR3 length: 15 residues. The V gene lost 4 bases and the J gene lost 7 bases, with 18 bases spanning the gap. The sequence came from a man aged 18-30 years in good health. Some clones in this sample may be carry-over from other donors' samples. The genes are TRBV5-1 and TRBJ2-1; D possibly corresponds to TRBD2 (6 bases). The sample taken for sequencing was naive CD4+ T cells from PBMCs. Described subset: CD45RA+ positively selected. The CDR3 coding sequence is TGCGCCAGCAGCCTAGACGGGAGTTCGCGGAATGAGCAGTTCTTC. It is translated as CASSLDGSSRNEQFF.